This is a list of T cell receptor beta chains from one sample in a study of blood T cell repertoires in COVID-19. Libraries were prepared by immunoSEQ multiplex PCR; TCRdb keeps only in-frame clonotypes and omits some of them. The table includes about 250,000 clones, roughly 80% detected once. Source material: peripheral blood. These receptors originate from a man older than 75 with acute or convalescent COVID-19. Both conserved end residues are part of each CDR3.

TRBV27	TRBJ2-7	CASRDRTYEQYF
TRBV5-4	TRBJ2-7	CASSFSGQDIEQYF
TRBV4-1	TRBJ2-2	CASRLTQGNTGELFF
TRBV12-3/TRBV12-4	TRBJ2-7	CASTSLAAYEQYF
TRBV5-1	TRBJ2-7	CASSLGGTGHYEQYF
TRBV6-2/TRBV6-3	TRBJ1-4	CASSQPLAGAATNEKLFF
TRBV28	TRBJ1-5	CASSLGGAEQPQHF
TRBV20-1	TRBJ1-2	CSASSPDRGDGYTF
TRBV5-6	TRBJ2-3	CASSRRGRGTDTQYF
TRBV18	TRBJ1-2	CASSQPEQGPYGYTF
TRBV24-1	TRBJ1-2	CATSDFSGPYGYTF
TRBV28	TRBJ1-1	CASIRGTNTEAFF
TRBV5-1	TRBJ2-7	CASRFGTSSYEQYF
TRBV12-3/TRBV12-4	TRBJ1-6	CASSRGQSSPLHF
TRBV6-5	TRBJ2-7	CATRVDSYEQYF
TRBV24-1	TRBJ2-1	CATSDRAGGVYNEQFF
TRBV11-2	TRBJ2-4	CASSSHGEAKNIQYF
TRBV3-1/TRBV3-2	TRBJ1-6	CASSQTGAGGAPLHF
TRBV19	TRBJ1-5	CASTPDRENNQPQHF
TRBV5-8	TRBJ1-1	CASSLPRTGAGDTEAFF
TRBV10-3	TRBJ1-6	CAISNLGVLNSPLHF
TRBV27	TRBJ2-5	CASSTGGRETQYF
TRBV6-5	TRBJ2-6	CASSWDRAGANVLTF
TRBV27	TRBJ2-3	CASSPGRTGVGTDTQYF
TRBV20-1	TRBJ2-7	CSAVRTEQYF
TRBV2	TRBJ1-5	CASSTTGSPKQPQHF
TRBV6-5	TRBJ2-5	CASSRLGGAGETQYF
TRBV19	TRBJ2-7	CASSIAGQGAYEQYF
TRBV24-1	TRBJ2-7	CATSDHRVPYEQYF
TRBV7-9	TRBJ1-4	CASSRRDTTNEKLFF
TRBV10-1	TRBJ2-3	CASSESRAGADTQYF
TRBV6-6	TRBJ1-5	CASSPLGQANSNQPQHF
TRBV6-5	TRBJ1-1	CASSLKAGGSEAFF
TRBV2	TRBJ2-1	CASTRQGLNEQFF
TRBV5-6	TRBJ1-2	CASSMQGANGYTF
TRBV9	TRBJ1-5	CASSADGNQPQHF
TRBV18	TRBJ2-5	CASSPSRETQYF
TRBV2	TRBJ2-2	CASGTTGELFF
TRBV5-4	TRBJ2-7	CASSLKKREVRYEQYF
TRBV7-2	TRBJ2-3	CASSLASATDTQYF
TRBV24-1	TRBJ1-2	CATSDPRGRYGYTF
TRBV18	TRBJ1-2	CASSPQGQGYTF
TRBV24-1	TRBJ2-7	CATSDSLTGSYEQYF
TRBV29-1	TRBJ1-2	CSVERRSNYGYTF
TRBV7-2	TRBJ2-3	CASSRVTTDTQYF
TRBV10-2	TRBJ1-4	CASADRDRDNEKLFF
TRBV6-5	TRBJ2-7	CASSFPGQGRYEQYF
TRBV3-1/TRBV3-2	TRBJ1-2	CASSQGGLDRFYGYTF
TRBV5-1	TRBJ1-4	CASSLGTQKEKLFF
TRBV9	TRBJ2-2	CASSVVRTSDSNTGELFF
TRBV3-1/TRBV3-2	TRBJ2-7	CASSQWVAATSGEQYF
TRBV7-9	TRBJ2-5	CASSFGTSEGETQYF
TRBV19	TRBJ1-5	CASSTDSANQPQHF
TRBV11-1	TRBJ2-7	CASSRRGSYEQYF
TRBV7-3	TRBJ2-7	CASSKGLAGSEQYF
TRBV3-1/TRBV3-2	TRBJ1-1	CASRGQGRGAFF
TRBV6-5	TRBJ1-4	CASSTRGLGEKLFF
TRBV7-8	TRBJ2-7	CASSPLRVAYEQYF
TRBV5-4	TRBJ2-1	CASWRNGRPYNEQFF